The 28 T cell receptor beta chains below were found in one sample sequenced in a study of cytomegalovirus exposure and HLA in healthy donors. PCR employed 60 Vbeta and 13 Jbeta primers. This table comes from immunoSEQ multiplex PCR, and its TCRdb copy is limited to in-frame clones, with some not included. The table records 150,000 or so clones, under 75% of them present only once. The specimen sequenced was PBMCs. The receptors here all came from a middle-aged man in good health and CMV-seropositive.

This clone was found a few times. V and J are TRBV6-1 and TRBJ2-1; 8 positions match TRBD1. The CDR3 consists of 18 residues. V shed 0 bases and J 8 bases; nucleotides not matched to a gene: 15. Looked up from germline, CDR1 is MNHNS and CDR2 is SASEGT. The CDR3 region is CASSEASGGGGLKDEQFF. The CDR3 DNA reads TGTGCCAGCAGTGAAGCGTCAGGGGGCGGCGGCCTCAAGGATGAGCAGTTCTTC.

To note about this clone: This specimen includes other DNA sequences encoding the same CDR3. The rearrangement uses TRBV7-2 and TRBJ1-1; 9 positions match TRBD1. J gave up 1 base and V 4 bases, and 1 base lay outside the gene matches. The CDR3 has 14 residues. CDR1 SGHTA and CDR2 FQGNSA come from the germline V gene. CDR3 DNA: TGTGCCAGCAGCTCGGGACAGGGGAACACTGAAGCTTTCTTT. Translation gives CASSSGQGNTEAFF.

The chain combines TRBV7-9 with TRBJ1-4, with D perhaps TRBD1 (6 bases). Germline values: CDR1 SEHNR, CDR2 FQNEAQ (reference sequence). V shed 5 bases and J shed 4 bases, with 11 bases lying between them. CDR3 size: 14 residues. CDR3 coding DNA: TGTGCCAGCAGCCCCCTACAGGGTAATGAAAAACTGTTTTTT. Amino acid sequence: CASSPLQGNEKLFF.

This clone has only one observation. The chain combines TRBV9 with TRBJ2-1, with TRBD1 identical over 9 bases. Germline V lookup: CDR1 SGDLS, CDR2 YYNGEE. The CDR3 runs 15 residues. Trimming took 4 bases from V and 5 from J; bases not matched to a gene: 7. This chain's CDR3 is CASSYGQGTHNEQFF. The DNA for the CDR3 is TGTGCCAGCAGCTACGGACAGGGGACGCACAATGAGCAGTTCTTC.

The rearrangement uses TRBV11-3 and TRBJ2-7; TRBD1 is a possible D gene (6 bases). The germline gives CDR1 SGHNT, CDR2 YENEEA. Trimming took off 5 bases at V and 1 base at J, with 12 bases between the two ends. The CDR3 length is 14 residues. CDR3 DNA sequence: TGTGCCAGCAGCGATAACACAGGGTCCTACGAGCAGTACTTC. Translation: CASSDNTGSYEQYF.

The J gene is TRBJ1-1, the V gene TRBV5-1; D perhaps matches TRBD1 (6 bases). CDR1 SGHRS and CDR2 YFSETQ come from the germline V gene. This CDR3 has 15 amino acids. The V end lost 0 bases, the J end lost 3 bases, and 12 bases lay between the germline ends. CDR3 region: CASSLVSGAYTEAFF. Written as DNA, the CDR3 is TGCGCCAGCAGCTTGGTTTCAGGGGCGTACACTGAAGCTTTCTTT.

The genes are TRBV9 and TRBJ2-6, with D perhaps matching TRBD2 (5 bases). V gave up 4 bases and J gave up 0 bases, with 17 bases separating them. The germline gives CDR1 SGDLS, CDR2 YYNGEE. The CDR3 has 18 residues. DNA for the CDR3: TGTGCCAGCAGCCTAGGAGGCAGGAGGAGCTCTGGGGCCAACGTCCTGACTTTC. Translating gives CASSLGGRRSSGANVLTF. The full variable domain, with the rest looked up from reference TRBV9 and TRBJ2-6, is DSGVTQTPKHLITATGQRVTLRCSPRSGDLSVYWYQQSLDQGLQFLIQYYNGEERAKGNILERFSAQQFPDLHSELNLSSLELGDSALYFCASSLGGRRSSGANVLTFGAGSRLTVL.

V gene TRBV27 combines with J gene TRBJ1-6; tentative D call: TRBD1 (6 bases). CDR3 length equals 14 residues. CDR1 is MNHEY, CDR2 SMNVEV, per germline (reference sequence). With 7 bases removed from V and 6 bases from J, the gap between germline ends came to 13 bases. CDR3 loop: CASTSGRGNSPLHF. For the CDR3, the DNA is TGTGCCAGCACATCGGGCAGGGGTAATTCACCCCTCCACTTT.

In its sample, this clone was seen once. The rearrangement joins TRBV5-4 to TRBJ2-1, with 9 positions matching TRBD2. The germline V gene encodes CDR1 SGHNT and CDR2 YYREEE (reference sequence). V was clipped by 0 bases and J by 4 bases; unmatched bases: 2. The CDR3 contains 15 residues. Here the CDR3 DNA reads TGTGCCAGCAGCTTGGCGCGGGGGGGTTACAATGAGCAGTTCTTC. This translates into CASSLARGGYNEQFF.

In its sample, this clone was seen a few times. The chain joins TRBV27 to TRBJ2-1, with unresolved D. This CDR3 spans 13 amino acids. Looked up from germline, CDR1 is MNHEY and CDR2 is SMNVEV (reference sequence). V was cut by 10 bases and J by 0 bases, with 10 bases left in between. For the CDR3, the DNA is TGTGCCACCGCGACACGCTCCTACAATGAGCAGTTCTTC. It codes for CATATRSYNEQFF.

V is TRBV10-3 and J is TRBJ1-2, with TRBD1 as a possible D gene (6 bases). This CDR3 has 11 amino acids. Germline CDR1 reads ENHRY; CDR2 reads SYGVKD. V was cut by 4 bases and J by 6 bases, with 6 bases left in between. CDR3: CAISGTDGYTF. CDR3 DNA sequence: TGTGCCATCAGTGGGACAGATGGCTACACCTTC.

The chain couples TRBV19 to TRBJ1-2, with D maybe TRBD1 (5 bases). Germline assignment: CDR1 LNHDA and CDR2 SQIVND (reference sequence). CDR3 size: 14 residues. V lost 5 bases and J lost 1, with 11 bases in between. CDR3 sequence reads: CASSPSRGNYGYTF. CDR3 in DNA: TGTGCCAGTAGTCCTTCAAGGGGTAACTATGGCTACACCTTC.

The chain employs TRBV11-2 and TRBJ1-5, with D maybe TRBD1 (5 bases). Germline V gene lookup returns CDR1 SGHAT and CDR2 FQNNGV. This CDR3 comprises 14 residues. Trimming took off 4 bases at V and 0 bases at J, with 7 bases between the two ends. In DNA form, the CDR3 reads TGTGCCAGCAGCTGGGGCAGTAGCAATCAGCCCCAGCATTTT. Amino acid sequence: CASSWGSSNQPQHF.

J is TRBJ1-1 and V is TRBV27; no definite D call. The CDR3 loop spans 12 amino acids. V dropped 8 bases and J dropped 1 base, with 8 bases sitting between them. Per germline, CDR1 MNHEY and CDR2 SMNVEV (reference sequence). CDR3 nucleotide sequence: TGTGCCAGCTATTACGGGAACACTGAAGCTTTCTTT. Amino acids: CASYYGNTEAFF.

Only a few counts were recorded for this clone. The chain joins TRBV9 to TRBJ2-2, with D perhaps matching TRBD1 (6 bases). The V and J ends lost 3 bases and 9 bases respectively, with 9 bases between them. Germline values: CDR1 SGDLS, CDR2 YYNGEE. The CDR3 contains 12 residues. The CDR3 sequence is CASSARGWELFF. DNA of the CDR3: TGTGCCAGCAGCGCCAGGGGCTGGGAGCTGTTTTTT. Based on the CDR3 plus reference TRBV9 and TRBJ2-2, the full variable domain is DSGVTQTPKHLITATGQRVTLRCSPRSGDLSVYWYQQSLDQGLQFLIQYYNGEERAKGNILERFSAQQFPDLHSELNLSSLELGDSALYFCASSARGWELFFGEGSRLTVL.

The chain employs TRBV5-1 and TRBJ1-4; TRBD1 agrees at 8 bases. The germline CDR1 and CDR2 sequences are SGHRS and YFSETQ. The CDR3 has 17 amino acids. V lost 3 bases and J lost 8; bases outside the gene matches: 15. As DNA, the CDR3 is TGCGCCAGCAGCTCCTCAGGGGGCGCAGCTGATGGGGAAAAACTGTTTTTT. It translates to CASSSSGGAADGEKLFF.

V is TRBV5-1 and J is TRBJ1-4; the match to TRBD1 covers 7 bases. In germline, CDR1 is SGHRS, CDR2 YFSETQ. V shed 3 bases and J 10 bases; nucleotides not matched to a gene: 12. The CDR3 is made up of 15 amino acids. CDR3 sequence reads: CASSWGTDTVLKLFF. The CDR3, as DNA: TGCGCCAGCAGCTGGGGGACAGATACAGTTTTAAAACTGTTTTTT.

The chain combines TRBV4-2 with TRBJ2-6; 7 bases match TRBD1. The CDR3 is 18 residues long. CDR1 is LGHNA, CDR2 YNFKEQ, per germline. V shed 5 bases, J shed 0 bases, and the junction held 10 bases outside the gene matches. The CDR3 DNA follows: TGTGCCAGCAGCAAGGGGACAGATATTACCTCTGGGGCCAACGTCCTGACTTTC. It translates to CASSKGTDITSGANVLTF.

The CDR3 DNA sequence: TGTGCCACCAGTACCGGGACTAGCGGGGGGGCTGAGACCCAGTACTTC. This codes for CATSTGTSGGAETQYF. J is TRBJ2-5 and V is TRBV15; 16 nucleotides agree with TRBD2. This CDR3 is 16 amino acids long. V gave up 6 bases and J gave up 5 bases; unmatched junction bases: 6. Looked up from germline, CDR1 is LNHNV and CDR2 is YYDKDF (reference sequence).

The chain recombines TRBV9 with TRBJ2-1, with D possibly being TRBD2 (7 bases). Germline CDR1 and CDR2: SGDLS and YYNGEE. The length of the CDR3 is 13 residues. Trimming removed 2 bases from V and 9 bases from J, with 12 bases in between. CDR3 sequence reads: CASSVPGEGEQFF. The CDR3 coding sequence is TGTGCCAGCAGCGTTCCAGGGGAGGGTGAGCAGTTCTTC.

J is TRBJ2-5 and V is TRBV7-2, with TRBD1 as a possible D gene (5 bases). The end of the DNA fits TRBJ2-7 better, so the J call may be wrong. Germline V gene lookup returns CDR1 SGHTA and CDR2 FQGNSA. The CDR3 is 13 amino acids. CDR3 amino acids: CASSETVSYEQYF. The CDR3, as DNA: TGTGCCAGCAGCGAGACAGTGTCCTACGAGCAGTACTTC.

This chain joins TRBV6-5 and TRBJ1-5; perhaps TRBD1 as D (5 bases). Germline V gives CDR1 MNHEY, CDR2 SVGAGI. The germline V and J ends were trimmed by 6 bases and 3 bases, with 15 bases remaining between them. The CDR3 extends over 15 amino acids. The CDR3: CASSSLRAPNQPQHF. CDR3 coding DNA: TGTGCCAGCAGCTCTCTCAGGGCCCCCAATCAGCCCCAGCATTTT.

CDR3 nucleotides: TGTGCCAGCAGCTTCCAGGGTTACTATGGCTACACCTTC. It specifies CASSFQGYYGYTF. The V and J genes are TRBV5-4 and TRBJ1-2, with D tentatively TRBD1 (5 bases). Per the germline V gene, CDR1 is SGHNT and CDR2 is YYREEE (reference sequence). The germline V and J ends were trimmed by 2 bases and 3 bases, with 8 bases remaining between them. The CDR3 loop spans 13 amino acids.

This chain joins TRBV9 and TRBJ2-1, with D uncertain. The length of the CDR3 is 13 residues. Trimming took 3 bases from V and 8 from J, leaving 12 bases between them. Germline V gene data show CDR1 as SGDLS and CDR2 as YYNGEE. The CDR3 region is CASSAPGEDEQFF. Written as DNA, the CDR3 is TGTGCCAGCAGCGCCCCGGGTGAGGATGAGCAGTTCTTC.

This chain joins TRBV6-1 and TRBJ1-1; 9 positions match TRBD1. CDR1 MNHNS and CDR2 SASEGT come from the germline V gene. Trimming at V came to 9 bases and at J to 4 bases, leaving 9 bases not matched to a gene. This CDR3 is 14 amino acids long. The CDR3 region has the DNA TGTGCCAGTGACCGCGGACAGGGGACCACTGAAGCTTTCTTT. This gives the protein CASDRGQGTTEAFF.

The chain recombines TRBV7-2 with TRBJ1-6; D is unclear. Germline CDR1 is SGHTA and CDR2 is FQGNSA. The V end lost 1 base, the J end lost 7 bases, and 8 bases lay between the germline ends. This CDR3 spans 14 amino acids. The CDR3 loop reads CASSLGWANSPLHF. In DNA form, the CDR3 reads TGTGCCAGCAGCTTAGGGTGGGCGAATTCACCCCTCCACTTT. The full variable domain, its missing parts supplied by reference TRBV7-2 and TRBJ1-6, is GAGVSQSPSNKVTEKGKDVELRCDPISGHTALYWYRQSLGQGLEFLIYFQGNSAPDKSGLPSDRFSAERTGGSVSTLTIQRTQQEDSAVYLCASSLGWANSPLHFGNGTRLTVT.

The chain joins TRBV6-5 to TRBJ1-6, with 8 bases lining up with TRBD1. The CDR3 consists of 14 residues. The junction had 6 bases not matched to a gene; V was cut back by 6 bases and J by 8 bases. Germline lookup yields CDR1 MNHEY and CDR2 SVGAGI. As DNA, the CDR3 is TGTGCCAGCAGCCGGACAGGGATAGATTCACCCCTCCACTTT. Protein product: CASSRTGIDSPLHF.

The chain carries TRBV7-8 and TRBJ1-5; D perhaps matches TRBD1 (5 bases). Trimming removed 5 bases from V and 2 bases from J, with 13 bases in between. Per germline, CDR1 SGHVS and CDR2 FQNEAQ. This CDR3 is 15 amino acids long. CDR3 amino acids: CASSMGGQRNQPQHF. The CDR3 DNA reads as TGTGCCAGCAGCATGGGGGGTCAGCGCAATCAGCCCCAGCATTTT.